One and the same sample provided the 3 T cell receptor beta chains below, sequenced in a study of cytomegalovirus exposure and HLA in healthy donors. Amplification used 60 Vbeta primers and 13 Jbeta primers. Measured with immunoSEQ multiplex PCR; TCRdb has only the in-frame clones, and not every one. The data hold about 180,000 clones, with around three quarters observed a single time. What was sequenced was PBMCs. These receptor sequences come from a woman aged 45-65 years in good health and CMV-seropositive.

This clone was seen a single time. The rearrangement uses TRBV11-1 and TRBJ1-2, with TRBD1 as a possible D gene (5 bases). The V end lost 5 bases, the J end lost 4 bases, and 17 bases lay between the germline ends. The CDR3 extends over 15 amino acids. Germline CDR1 and CDR2: SGHAT and FQDESV (reference sequence). The CDR3 here is CASSPGPQASYGYTF. CDR3 bases: TGTGCCAGCAGCCCTGGCCCACAGGCAAGCTATGGCTACACCTTC.

The CDR3 protein is CASSADRGTEAFF. The CDR3 DNA reads as TGTGCCAGCAGTGCGGACAGGGGGACTGAAGCTTTCTTT. V is TRBV27 and J is TRBJ1-1; 10 bases agree with TRBD1. The V gene's germline CDR1 is MNHEY and CDR2 SMNVEV (reference sequence). Trimming cost V 5 bases and J 5 bases; bases outside gene matches: 2. The CDR3 covers 13 residues.

The rearrangement uses TRBV11-1 and TRBJ1-2, with 7 bases identical to TRBD1. The CDR3 length is 14 residues. The V segment lost 3 bases and the J segment 6 bases; nucleotides outside the gene matches: 7. Germline assignment: CDR1 SGHAT and CDR2 FQDESV (reference sequence). CDR3 nucleotide sequence: TGTGCCAGCAGCTTGTTGACAGGGAGAGATGGCTACACCTTC. Amino acids: CASSLLTGRDGYTF. The full variable domain, with the rest looked up from reference TRBV11-1 and TRBJ1-2, is EAEVAQSPRYKITEKSQAVAFWCDPISGHATLYWYRQILGQGPELLVQFQDESVVDDSQLPKDRFSAERLKGVDSTLKIQPAELGDSAMYLCASSLLTGRDGYTFGSGTRLTVV.